These 30 T cell receptor beta chains were sequenced from one sample in a study of shared clonotypes between healthy human individuals. The naive CD8 population came from CD45RO-negative cells selected for CCR7, without terminally differentiated effector memory CD45RA+ cells. TCRdb keeps only in-frame clones here, not all; method: immunoSEQ multiplex PCR. The table records around 2,000,000 clones, about 93% of them present only once. The sequencing sample was made of naive CD8+ T cells from PBMCs. These receptors all come from a man aged 18 to 29 in good health. Some clones in this sample may be carry-over from other donors' samples.

This clone has just one count. The chain combines TRBV5-1 with TRBJ2-1; 10 bases match TRBD2. Germline V lookup: CDR1 SGHRS, CDR2 YFSETQ. V was clipped by 1 base and J by 8 bases; unmatched bases: 12. The CDR3 has 17 residues. The DNA for the CDR3 is TGCGCCAGCAGCTTGTGGTCCAGCGGGAGGGCCGTGGATGAGCAGTTCTTC. Protein: CASSLWSSGRAVDEQFF. Filled out from reference TRBV5-1 and TRBJ2-1, the complete variable domain reads KAGVTQTPRYLIKTRGQQVTLSCSPISGHRSVSWYQQTPGQGLQFLFEYFSETQRNKGNFPGRFSGRQFSNSRSEMNVSTLELGDSALYLCASSLWSSGRAVDEQFFGPGTRLTVL.

A few counts support this clone. V usage is TRBV6-1 and J usage is TRBJ2-7; D is possibly TRBD2 (5 bases). Germline loops: CDR1 MNHNS, CDR2 SASEGT. This CDR3 has 14 residues. V dropped 4 bases and J dropped 0 bases, with 10 bases sitting between them. The DNA for the CDR3 is TGTGCCAGCAGTGTGTGGGGAGTCTCCTACGAGCAGTACTTC. It codes for CASSVWGVSYEQYF.

The chain recombines TRBV6-4 with TRBJ2-3, with a weak D call TRBD1 (6 bases). CDR1 MRHNA and CDR2 SNTAGT come from the germline V gene. This CDR3 region has 15 residues. V dropped 6 bases and J dropped 1 base, with 14 bases sitting between them. As DNA, the CDR3 is TGTGCCAGCAGGGAAAGGGCAGGGGGCACAGATACGCAGTATTTT. This gives the protein CASRERAGGTDTQYF.

About this clone: The same CDR3 arises from other DNA sequences in this sample as well. The rearrangement links TRBV11-2 to TRBJ2-7, with D possibly matching TRBD1 (5 bases). CDR3 length equals 12 residues. Trimming removed 2 bases at V and 7 bases at J, with 9 bases between. The germline V gene has CDR1 SGHAT and CDR2 FQNNGV. CDR3 nucleotide sequence: TGTGCCAGCAGCTTAACCCAGGGAGAGCAGTACTTC. It yields the protein CASSLTQGEQYF.

Only one count was recorded for this clone. The chain has TRBV27 and TRBJ2-3, with 9 bases aligning to TRBD2. V trimming: 6 bases; J trimming: 4 bases; junction bases outside the gene matches: 11. The CDR3 is 16 residues long. Germline loops: CDR1 MNHEY, CDR2 SMNVEV (reference sequence). Here the CDR3 reads CASRPWAGGPPDTQYF. In nucleotides, the CDR3 is TGTGCCAGCAGACCCTGGGCGGGAGGGCCCCCAGATACGCAGTATTTT.

CDR3 in amino acids: CASSLMGGEGEKLFF. For the CDR3, the DNA is TGCGCCAGCAGCTTGATGGGGGGCGAGGGGGAAAAACTGTTTTTT. V gene TRBV5-1 combines with J gene TRBJ1-4; tentatively, D is TRBD1 (6 bases). There are 15 residues in the CDR3. CDR1 SGHRS and CDR2 YFSETQ come from the germline V gene. V lost 1 base and J 8 bases, leaving 15 bases between the germline ends.

In DNA, the CDR3 is TGTGCCAGCAGCCAAAAGGGGCGAAAAGAGACCCAGTACTTC. Translation: CASSQKGRKETQYF. The chain couples TRBV16 to TRBJ2-5; a possible D gene is TRBD1 (5 bases). CDR1 and CDR2 from the germline V gene are KGHSY and FQNENV. The CDR3 is 14 residues long. V shed 2 bases and J shed 3 bases, with 10 bases lying between them.

The V call is TRBV11-2, the J call TRBJ2-7; the D gene is possibly TRBD2 (6 bases). The CDR3 has 15 residues. Germline values: CDR1 SGHAT, CDR2 FQNNGV. Deletions cut 3 bases from V and 2 bases from J, with 14 bases between. Here the CDR3 reads CASSFRDLGPYEQYF. The CDR3 bases are TGTGCCAGCAGCTTTCGGGACTTAGGCCCCTACGAGCAGTACTTC.

This sequence joins TRBV28 and TRBJ2-3; 11 bases match TRBD2. The CDR3 extends over 16 amino acids. The V gene's germline CDR1 is MDHEN and CDR2 SYDVKM. The J segment lost 5 bases and the V segment lost 5 bases, leaving 9 bases of the junction unmatched. The CDR3, as DNA: TGTGCCAGCAGTCCCCATAGCGGGAGGGCATTAGATACGCAGTATTTT. It translates to CASSPHSGRALDTQYF. The full variable domain, its missing parts supplied by reference TRBV28 and TRBJ2-3, is DVKVTQSSRYLVKRTGEKVFLECVQDMDHENMFWYRQDPGLGLRLIYFSYDVKMKEKGDIPEGYSVSREKKERFSLILESASTNQTSMYLCASSPHSGRALDTQYFGPGTRLTVL.

This chain connects TRBV6-5 to TRBJ2-6; no definite D call. There are 14 residues in the CDR3. V dropped 6 bases and J dropped 5 bases, with 11 bases sitting between them. Germline values: CDR1 MNHEY, CDR2 SVGAGI. CDR3 bases: TGTGCCAGCAGACCCGCTCGCCGGGCCAACGTCCTGACTTTC. Translating it yields CASRPARRANVLTF.

The V call is TRBV27, the J call TRBJ1-4; D is possibly TRBD1 (5 bases). CDR3 length: 13 residues. Between the trimmed V and J ends, which lost 4 bases and 13 bases, there was a span of 16 bases. Germline lookup yields CDR1 MNHEY and CDR2 SMNVEV (reference sequence). The CDR3 protein is CASSWQDGDGLFF. In DNA form, the CDR3 reads TGTGCCAGCAGTTGGCAGGACGGGGACGGACTGTTTTTT.

V is TRBV10-2 and J is TRBJ2-3; possibly TRBD2 for D (6 bases). Trimming took 6 bases from V and 0 from J, leaving 10 bases between them. The CDR3 length is 14 residues. The germline gives CDR1 WSHSY, CDR2 SAAADI. The CDR3 sequence: CASRPGTSTDTQYF. The DNA for the CDR3 is TGCGCCAGCAGACCCGGGACTAGCACAGATACGCAGTATTTT.

This chain links TRBV21-1 with TRBJ1-4; TRBD1 is the table's D call and was not checked against the DNA. TRBV21-1 corresponds to a pseudogene. This CDR3 has 18 amino acids. This CDR3 reads CASSSLRDTNATNEKLFF. As DNA, the CDR3 is TGTGCCAGCAGCTCGCTCCGGGACACTAATGCAACTAATGAAAAACTGTTTTTT.

The J gene is TRBJ1-1, the V gene TRBV19; the match to TRBD1 covers 8 bases. The CDR3 has 15 amino acids. Germline CDR1 reads LNHDA; CDR2 reads SQIVND (reference sequence). V dropped 3 bases and J dropped 3; count of bases not matched to a gene: 6. The CDR3 sequence: CASSMRQGAHTEAFF. The CDR3 nucleotides are TGTGCCAGTAGTATGCGGCAGGGGGCACACACTGAAGCTTTCTTT.

Written as DNA, the CDR3 is TGTGCCAGCAGCTTAAGACCGGGAGGGGCCCCCAACAATGAGCAGTTCTTC. As protein: CASSLRPGGAPNNEQFF. V and J are TRBV7-8 and TRBJ2-1; 8 nucleotides agree with TRBD2. Losses at the gene ends were 2 bases for V and 5 bases for J; bases not matched to a gene: 11. Germline V gene lookup returns CDR1 SGHVS and CDR2 FQNEAQ. This CDR3 spans 17 amino acids.

The chain employs TRBV7-8 and TRBJ1-2; 8 nucleotides align to TRBD1. After removal of 5 bases from V and 6 bases from J, the junction contained 11 bases not matched to a gene. The germline V gene encodes CDR1 SGHVS and CDR2 FQNEAQ. The CDR3 contains 15 residues. This CDR3 is CASSPGQGGGDGYTF. CDR3 nucleotide sequence: TGTGCCAGCAGCCCAGGACAGGGAGGAGGGGATGGCTACACCTTC.

With respect to this clone: Other DNA sequences of this sample code for an identical CDR3. J is TRBJ1-2 and V is TRBV9, with D unclear. The germline CDR1 and CDR2 sequences are SGDLS and YYNGEE. Trimming took off 0 bases at V and 4 bases at J, with 4 bases between the two ends. The CDR3 is made up of 12 amino acids. The chain's CDR3 is CASSVGRYGYTF. CDR3 nucleotides: TGTGCCAGCAGCGTAGGGCGCTATGGCTACACCTTC.

The V and J genes are TRBV9 and TRBJ1-2; no definite D call. This CDR3 comprises 12 residues. Deletions cut 5 bases from V and 8 bases from J, with 13 bases between. Germline V CDR1 and CDR2: SGDLS, YYNGEE. CDR3 sequence (DNA): TGTGCCAGCAGTCAGACCTCCGGGGGCTACACCTTC. Translating it yields CASSQTSGGYTF.

The chain carries TRBV7-9 and TRBJ2-2; tentatively, D is TRBD2 (7 bases). Germline V gene lookup returns CDR1 SEHNR and CDR2 FQNEAQ (reference sequence). This CDR3 has 15 residues. Trimming removed 5 bases at V and 5 bases at J, with 15 bases between. Here the CDR3 DNA reads TGTGCCAGCAGCCCAGACGCGGGGGCAACCGGGGAGCTGTTTTTT. Encoded protein: CASSPDAGATGELFF. The whole variable domain, remainder taken from reference TRBV7-9 and TRBJ2-2, is DTGVSQNPRHKITKRGQNVTFRCDPISEHNRLYWYRQTLGQGPEFLTYFQNEAQLEKSRLLSDRFSAERPKGSFSTLEIQRTEQGDSAMYLCASSPDAGATGELFFGEGSRLTVL.

V gene TRBV14 combines with J gene TRBJ2-1; D uncertain. From germline, CDR1 is SGHDN and CDR2 FVKESK. The V end lost 2 bases, the J end lost 1 base, and 9 bases lay between the germline ends. The CDR3 consists of 15 residues. CDR3 nucleotide sequence: TGTGCCAGCAGCCAACGGGTGAGGTCCTACAATGAGCAGTTCTTC. Its protein product is CASSQRVRSYNEQFF.

This clone has only a few counts. J is TRBJ1-2 and V is TRBV29-1; maybe TRBD1 (6 bases). V lost 5 bases and J 8 bases, leaving 12 bases between the germline ends. The CDR3 loop spans 11 amino acids. Germline V gene data show CDR1 as SQVTM and CDR2 as ANQGSEA. This CDR3 is CSVRTERGYTF. CDR3 DNA: TGCAGCGTTAGGACAGAGCGGGGCTACACCTTC. The whole variable domain, remainder taken from reference TRBV29-1 and TRBJ1-2, is SAVISQKPSRDICQRGTSLTIQCQVDSQVTMMFWYRQQPGQSLTLIATANQGSEATYESGFVIDKFPISRPNLTFSTLTVSNMSPEDSSIYLCSVRTERGYTFGSGTRLTVV.

The chain joins TRBV5-1 to TRBJ1-1; 10 bases fit TRBD1. Germline values: CDR1 SGHRS, CDR2 YFSETQ. The CDR3 is made up of 14 amino acids. With 0 bases clipped from V and 10 bases from J, the junction kept 6 bases outside the gene matches. Written as DNA, the CDR3 is TGCGCCAGCAGCTTGGAGGGACAGGGGAGGGGAGCTTTCTTT. Translating gives CASSLEGQGRGAFF.

This chain links TRBV4-1 with TRBJ2-1; 7 bases map to TRBD1. The CDR3 loop spans 14 amino acids. The V gene's germline CDR1 is MGHRA and CDR2 YSYEKL. J was trimmed by 14 bases and V by 1 base; bases with no gene match: 11. The CDR3 nucleotides read TGCGCCAGCAGCCAAGCCCGGTCGGTCGACAGGGAGTTCTTC. Its protein is CASSQARSVDREFF.

CDR3: CAISDGPLKAFF. The CDR3 DNA reads TGTGCCATCAGTGATGGCCCCCTAAAAGCTTTCTTT. The chain uses TRBV10-3 and TRBJ1-1; D not resolved. V was trimmed by 3 bases and J by 9 bases, leaving 11 bases between them. Germline values: CDR1 ENHRY, CDR2 SYGVKD. The CDR3 length is 12 residues.

J is TRBJ2-7 and V is TRBV4-1, with 7 nucleotides matching TRBD2. Looked up from germline, CDR1 is MGHRA and CDR2 is YSYEKL. The CDR3 covers 17 residues. Trimming took 4 bases from V and 2 from J; bases not matched to a gene: 14. CDR3 protein: CASSLVSLAGLPYEQYF. CDR3 nucleotides: TGCGCCAGCAGCCTCGTATCCTTAGCGGGTCTACCCTACGAGCAGTACTTC.

This sequence joins TRBV7-3 and TRBJ2-2; weak D call: TRBD1 (7 bases). This CDR3 has 16 amino acids. Germline V CDR1 and CDR2: SGHTA, FQGTGA. The V end was cut by 2 bases, the J end by 6 bases, with 16 bases between. DNA of the CDR3: TGTGCCAGCAGCTTAGGAGGGGGCGGAGGCCCCGGGGAGCTGTTTTTT. It yields the protein CASSLGGGGGPGELFF.

This clone was seen only a few times. The CDR3 region is CASSQDMNTEAFF. The CDR3 nucleotides read TGTGCCAGCAGTCAGGACATGAACACTGAAGCTTTCTTT. The rearrangement joins TRBV6-5 to TRBJ1-1; the D gene is possibly TRBD1 (5 bases). Germline lookup yields CDR1 MNHEY and CDR2 SVGAGI. Trimming left V 5 bases short and J 0 bases short, with 7 bases between. CDR3 length equals 13 residues.

The V call is TRBV29-1, the J call TRBJ1-3; D possibly corresponds to TRBD1 (5 bases). The CDR3 totals 15 residues. Per the germline V gene, CDR1 is SQVTM and CDR2 is ANQGSEA. The V gene lost 7 bases and the J gene lost 0 bases, with 16 bases spanning the gap. The DNA for the CDR3 is TGCAGCGCCCGAGGGACGGGTAGCTCTGGAAACACCATATATTTT. Encoded protein: CSARGTGSSGNTIYF.

The chain joins TRBV2 to TRBJ2-1; TRBD1 aligns across 8 bases. This CDR3 is 17 amino acids long. The V gene's germline CDR1 is SNHLY and CDR2 FYNNEI. The V and J ends lost 3 bases and 0 bases, in that order; junction bases with no gene match: 7. Here the CDR3 reads CASSDRGRMSSYNEQFF. CDR3 nucleotide sequence: TGTGCCAGCAGTGACAGGGGGCGGATGAGCTCCTACAATGAGCAGTTCTTC.

V gene TRBV27 combines with J gene TRBJ1-2; 8 bases line up with TRBD1. Germline trimming cut 5 bases from V and 1 base from J; bases unmatched to any gene: 9. Germline V gene data show CDR1 as MNHEY and CDR2 as SMNVEV (reference sequence). CDR3 length: 16 residues. CDR3 bases: TGTGCCAGCAGTCCCTCGACAGGGGTGCTTAACTATGGCTACACCTTC. Translation: CASSPSTGVLNYGYTF.